This record looks at one T cell receptor beta chain sequence and its context. Its antigen is still unknown. Incorporated into the TCR beta cDNA libraries were unique molecular identifiers, which served to reduce PCR and sequencing biases. A population of 1 to 10 million T cells gave rise to about half a million cDNA molecules. In TCRdb, the PCR reads were re-called with MiXCR into one record per CDR3 protein. Among about 540,000 distinct CDR3 sequences listed, roughly 34% were seen once. The CDR3 length is 13 residues. V dropped 6 bases and J dropped 4 bases, with 11 bases sitting between them. CDR1 and CDR2 from the germline V gene are SGHRS and YFSETQ. This entry is derived from a study of post-analysis software for immune sequencing data. About the study: Progressive-relapsing, secondary progressive and relapsing-remitting multiple sclerosis were among the disease courses included.

General study points: F measure clustering grouped samples strongly by preparation batch. Compared against controls, patients with multiple sclerosis displayed significantly lower normalized Chao1 diversity. Compared with controls, patients had more of five TRBV segments, including TRBV5-6, TRBV5-1 and TRBV20-1.

The chain couples TRBV5-1 to TRBJ2-1, with TRBD1 as a possible D gene (5 bases). Specimen: blood. The sequence derives from a girl aged 2 to 17 with multiple sclerosis. The CDR3: CASTPDTYNEQFF. As DNA, the CDR3 is TGCGCCAGCACCCCGGACACATACAATGAGCAGTTCTTC.